These 10 T cell receptor beta chains originate from one sample sequenced in a study of shared clonotypes between healthy human individuals. Here immunoSEQ multiplex PCR was the method, and the copy in TCRdb shows in-frame clones only, minus some. The repertoire holds hundreds of thousands of clones, with 70% to 80% as singletons. The source material was PBMCs. The source is a woman in her 40s in good health. Some clones in this sample may be carry-over from other donors' samples.

This clone appeared a single time. This chain connects TRBV5-1 to TRBJ2-1; 7 nucleotides match TRBD2. CDR3 size: 15 residues. CDR1 is SGHRS and CDR2 is YFSETQ in the germline V gene. With V trimmed by 5 bases and J by 7 bases, 12 bases remained unmatched. This CDR3 is CASRPSGARGNEQFF. The CDR3 nucleotides are TGCGCCAGCAGACCAAGCGGGGCACGGGGGAATGAGCAGTTCTTC.

This clone was detected a few times. This chain joins TRBV9 and TRBJ2-7; 8 bases agree with TRBD2. This CDR3 contains 14 residues. V dropped 4 bases and J dropped 7; count of bases not matched to a gene: 10. Per germline, CDR1 SGDLS and CDR2 YYNGEE. The CDR3 here is CASSSQAGAEEQYF. The CDR3 nucleotides are TGTGCCAGCAGCTCCCAAGCGGGAGCGGAGGAGCAGTACTTC.

This clone has a handful of counts. This chain connects TRBV27 to TRBJ1-5; D uncertain. The CDR3 extends over 14 amino acids. Germline V gene lookup returns CDR1 MNHEY and CDR2 SMNVEV (reference sequence). With 11 bases removed from V and 2 bases from J, the gap between germline ends came to 16 bases. The CDR3 DNA reads as TGTGCCGCGGGGAGGGCGAGGGGCAATCAGCCCCAGCATTTT. It is translated as CAAGRARGNQPQHF.

This chain connects TRBV30 to TRBJ2-3, with D maybe TRBD2 (5 bases). This CDR3 region has 13 residues. V shed 4 bases and J shed 2 bases, with 10 bases lying between them. Germline lookup yields CDR1 GTSNPN and CDR2 SVGIG (reference sequence). The CDR3 region is CAWKRGITDTQYF. The DNA for the CDR3 is TGTGCCTGGAAGAGAGGGATCACAGATACGCAGTATTTT.

This chain joins TRBV5-4 and TRBJ2-7, with TRBD1 as a possible D gene (6 bases). Germline assignment: CDR1 SGHNT and CDR2 YYREEE (reference sequence). The CDR3 has 15 residues. Deletions cut 4 bases from V and 2 bases from J, with 16 bases between. The CDR3 reads CASSPPETGAYEQYF. In nucleotides, the CDR3 is TGTGCCAGCAGCCCTCCCGAGACAGGCGCCTACGAGCAGTACTTC.

This clone appeared once. This CDR3 is CASSIDPSDTQYF. The CDR3 nucleotides are TGTGCCAGTAGTATAGACCCCTCAGATACGCAGTATTTT. V is TRBV19 and J is TRBJ2-3; D not certain. Looked up from germline, CDR1 is LNHDA and CDR2 is SQIVND (reference sequence). The CDR3 has 13 residues. Trimming took 0 bases from V and 4 from J, leaving 5 bases between them.

The chain combines TRBV12-1 with TRBJ2-5; the listed D gene, TRBD1, was not tested against the DNA. TRBV12-1 is an annotated pseudogene. This CDR3 is built from 15 residues. CDR3 DNA: TGTGCCAGCAGCTCCCCACAGGGGCGACAAGAGACCCAGTACTTC. This sequence encodes CASSSPQGRQETQYF.

The chain couples TRBV11-2 to TRBJ2-7; a possible D gene is TRBD1 (6 bases). Germline-derived CDR1 and CDR2 are SGHAT and FQNNGV. This CDR3 contains 14 residues. Trimming cost V 4 bases and J 3 bases, with 13 bases left between them. CDR3 loop: CASSSSRGYYEQYF. DNA for the CDR3: TGTGCCAGCAGCTCTTCAAGGGGGTACTACGAGCAGTACTTC.

V usage is TRBV28 and J usage is TRBJ2-5; the D gene is possibly TRBD2 (5 bases). Near its end, the DNA agrees better with TRBJ2-7, so the J call may be wrong. The CDR3 extends over 11 amino acids. Germline assignment: CDR1 MDHEN and CDR2 SYDVKM. DNA for the CDR3: TGTGCCAGCAGTCGGGACTACGAGCAGTACTTC. Translating gives CASSRDYEQYF.

The chain links TRBV10-1 to TRBJ1-5; tentative D call: TRBD1 (5 bases). CDR3 length equals 17 residues. Trimming cost V 6 bases and J 3 bases, with 21 bases left between them. Germline V gene data show CDR1 as WNHNN and CDR2 as SYGVQD (reference sequence). The CDR3 DNA reads TGCGCCAGCAGCCACAAGACGACAGAGTTCCCCAATCAGCCCCAGCATTTT. It is translated as CASSHKTTEFPNQPQHF.